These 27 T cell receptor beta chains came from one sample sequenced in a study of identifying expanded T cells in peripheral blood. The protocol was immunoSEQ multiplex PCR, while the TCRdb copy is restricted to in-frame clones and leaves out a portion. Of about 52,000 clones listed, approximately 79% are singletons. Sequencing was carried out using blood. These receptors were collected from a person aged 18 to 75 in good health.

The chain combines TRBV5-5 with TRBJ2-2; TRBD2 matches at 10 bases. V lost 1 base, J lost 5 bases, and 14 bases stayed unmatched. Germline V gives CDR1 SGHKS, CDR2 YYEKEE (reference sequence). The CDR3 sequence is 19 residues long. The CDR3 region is CASSLRVLAGERSTGELFF. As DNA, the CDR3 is TGTGCCAGCAGCTTGCGAGTGCTAGCGGGGGAACGGAGTACCGGGGAGCTGTTTTTT.

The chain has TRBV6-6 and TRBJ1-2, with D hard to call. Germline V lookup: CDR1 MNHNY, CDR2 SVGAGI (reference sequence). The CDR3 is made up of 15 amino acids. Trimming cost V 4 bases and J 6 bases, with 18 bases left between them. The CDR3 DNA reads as TGTGCCAGCAGTTCAGGCCCGTCACCGGCGGATGGCTACACCTTC. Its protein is CASSSGPSPADGYTF.

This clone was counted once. The CDR3 sequence is CASSFNRGRKETQYF. The CDR3 DNA reads TGTGCCAGCAGCTTTAATAGGGGACGGAAAGAGACCCAGTACTTC. J is TRBJ2-5 and V is TRBV11-2; perhaps D is TRBD1 or TRBD2 (5 bases each). Germline CDR1 reads SGHAT; CDR2 reads FQNNGV. The CDR3 totals 15 residues. The germline V and J ends were trimmed by 3 bases and 3 bases, with 14 bases remaining between them. Complete variable domain (other parts from reference TRBV11-2 and TRBJ2-5): EAGVAQSPRYKIIEKRQSVAFWCNPISGHATLYWYQQILGQGPKLLIQFQNNGVVDDSQLPKDRFSAERLKGVDSTLKIQPAKLEDSAVYLCASSFNRGRKETQYFGPGTRLLVL.

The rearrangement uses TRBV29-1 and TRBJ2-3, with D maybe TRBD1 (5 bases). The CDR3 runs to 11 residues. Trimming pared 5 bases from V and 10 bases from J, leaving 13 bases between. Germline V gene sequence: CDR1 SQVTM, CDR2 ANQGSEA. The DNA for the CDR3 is TGCAGCGTTAGGGGCGGTGATGCGCAGTATTTT. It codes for CSVRGGDAQYF.

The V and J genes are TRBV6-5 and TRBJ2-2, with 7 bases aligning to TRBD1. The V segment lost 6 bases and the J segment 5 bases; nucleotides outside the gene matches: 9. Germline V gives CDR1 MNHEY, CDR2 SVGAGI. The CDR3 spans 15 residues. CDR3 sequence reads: CASSRDRLRTGELFF. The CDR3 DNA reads TGTGCCAGCAGCCGGGACAGACTAAGGACCGGGGAGCTGTTTTTT.

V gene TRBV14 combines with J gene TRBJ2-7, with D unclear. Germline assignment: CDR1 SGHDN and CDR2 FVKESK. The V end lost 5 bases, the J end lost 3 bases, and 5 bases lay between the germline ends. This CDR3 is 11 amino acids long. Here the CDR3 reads CASSINYEQYF. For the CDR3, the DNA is TGTGCCAGCAGCATCAACTACGAGCAGTACTTC.

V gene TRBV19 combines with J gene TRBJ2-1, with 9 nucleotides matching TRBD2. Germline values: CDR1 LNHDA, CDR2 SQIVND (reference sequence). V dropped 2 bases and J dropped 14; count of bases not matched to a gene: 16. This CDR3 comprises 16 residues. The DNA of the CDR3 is TGTGCCAGTAGTATACCCCAAGGGGCTAGCGGGAATATTAAGTTCTTC. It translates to CASSIPQGASGNIKFF.

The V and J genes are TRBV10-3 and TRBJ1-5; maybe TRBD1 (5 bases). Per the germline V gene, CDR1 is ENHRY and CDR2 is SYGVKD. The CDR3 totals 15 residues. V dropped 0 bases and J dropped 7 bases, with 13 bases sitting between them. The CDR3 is CAISESQGAGQPQHF. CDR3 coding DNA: TGTGCCATCAGTGAGTCGCAAGGGGCCGGGCAGCCCCAGCATTTT.

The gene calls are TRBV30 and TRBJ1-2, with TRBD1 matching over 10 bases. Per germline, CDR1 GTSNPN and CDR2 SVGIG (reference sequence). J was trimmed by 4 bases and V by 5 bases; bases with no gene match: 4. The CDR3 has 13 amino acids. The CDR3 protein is CAWGRDRGYGYTF. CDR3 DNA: TGTGCCTGGGGCCGGGACAGGGGCTATGGCTACACCTTC. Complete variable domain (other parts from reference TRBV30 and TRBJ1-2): SQTIHQWPATLVQPVGSPLSLECTVEGTSNPNLYWYRQAAGRGLQLLFYSVGIGQISSEVPQNLSASRPQDRQFILSSKKLLLSDSGFYLCAWGRDRGYGYTFGSGTRLTVV.

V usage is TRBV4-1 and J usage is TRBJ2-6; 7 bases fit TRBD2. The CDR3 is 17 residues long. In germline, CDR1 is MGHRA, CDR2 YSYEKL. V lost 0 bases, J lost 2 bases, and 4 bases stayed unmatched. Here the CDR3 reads CASSQDDRGAGANVLTF. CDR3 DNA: TGCGCCAGCAGCCAAGACGATCGGGGGGCTGGGGCCAACGTCCTGACTTTC.

The CDR3 DNA reads TGTGCCAGCAGCTTAGGGGGGGAAATCTCTGGAAACACCATATATTTT. It encodes CASSLGGEISGNTIYF. The chain employs TRBV7-9 and TRBJ1-3; maybe TRBD1 (5 bases). The V end lost 1 base, the J end lost 0 bases, and 10 bases lay between the germline ends. Germline V gene sequence: CDR1 SEHNR, CDR2 FQNEAQ (reference sequence). There are 16 residues in the CDR3.

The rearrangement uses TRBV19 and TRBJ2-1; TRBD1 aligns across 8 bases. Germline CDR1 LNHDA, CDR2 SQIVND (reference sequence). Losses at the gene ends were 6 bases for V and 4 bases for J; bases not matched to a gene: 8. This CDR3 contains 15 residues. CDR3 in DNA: TGTGCCAGTAGCCGATCGGACAGGGCTTACAATGAGCAGTTCTTC. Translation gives CASSRSDRAYNEQFF. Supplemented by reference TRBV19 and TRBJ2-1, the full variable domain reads DGGITQSPKYLFRKEGQNVTLSCEQNLNHDAMYWYRQDPGQGLRLIYYSQIVNDFQKGDIAEGYSVSREKKESFPLTVTSAQKNPTAFYLCASSRSDRAYNEQFFGPGTRLTVL.

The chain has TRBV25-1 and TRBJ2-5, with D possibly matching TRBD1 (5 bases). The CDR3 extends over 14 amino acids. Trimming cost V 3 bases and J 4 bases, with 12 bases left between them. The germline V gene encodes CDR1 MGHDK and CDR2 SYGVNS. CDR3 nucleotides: TGTGCCAGCAGTGAGGCCAGGGTTCGAGAGACCCAGTACTTC. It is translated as CASSEARVRETQYF.

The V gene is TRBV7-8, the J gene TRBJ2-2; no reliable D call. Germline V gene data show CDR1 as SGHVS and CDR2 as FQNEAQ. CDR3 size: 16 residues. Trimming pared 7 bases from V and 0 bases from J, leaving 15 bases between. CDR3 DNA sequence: TGTGCCAGCACCCTCTTGGGAAGCGCGAACACCGGGGAGCTGTTTTTT. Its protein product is CASTLLGSANTGELFF.

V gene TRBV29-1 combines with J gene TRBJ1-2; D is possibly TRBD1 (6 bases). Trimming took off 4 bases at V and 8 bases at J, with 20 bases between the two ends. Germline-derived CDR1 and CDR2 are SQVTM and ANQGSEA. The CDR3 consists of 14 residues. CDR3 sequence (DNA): TGCAGCGTTGTAAGGGCACAGGGAGGTAGAGGCTACACCTTC. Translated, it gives CSVVRAQGGRGYTF.

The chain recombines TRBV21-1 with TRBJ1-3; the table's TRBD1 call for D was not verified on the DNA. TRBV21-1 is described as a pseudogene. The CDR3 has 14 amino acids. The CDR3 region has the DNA TGTGCCAGCACTACAGCCAACTCTGGAAACACCATATATTTT. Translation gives CASTTANSGNTIYF.

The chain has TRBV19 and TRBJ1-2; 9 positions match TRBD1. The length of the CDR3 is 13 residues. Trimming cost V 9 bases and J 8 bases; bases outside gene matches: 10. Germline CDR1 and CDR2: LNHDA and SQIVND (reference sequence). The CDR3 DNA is TGTGCCAGCCGGGACAGGGTAGACCGAGGCTACACCTTC. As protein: CASRDRVDRGYTF.

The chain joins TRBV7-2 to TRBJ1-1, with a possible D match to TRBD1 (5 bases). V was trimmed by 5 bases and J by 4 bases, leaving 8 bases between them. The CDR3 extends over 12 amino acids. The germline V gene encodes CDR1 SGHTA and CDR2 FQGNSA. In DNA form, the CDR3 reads TGTGCCAGCAGCGCAGGGTCCACTGAAGCTTTCTTT. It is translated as CASSAGSTEAFF.

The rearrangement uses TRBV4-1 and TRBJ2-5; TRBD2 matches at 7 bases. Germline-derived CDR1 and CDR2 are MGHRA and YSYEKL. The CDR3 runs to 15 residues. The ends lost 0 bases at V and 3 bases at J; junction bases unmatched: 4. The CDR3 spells CASSQDWGGEETQYF. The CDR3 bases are TGCGCCAGCAGCCAAGATTGGGGGGGGGAAGAGACCCAGTACTTC.

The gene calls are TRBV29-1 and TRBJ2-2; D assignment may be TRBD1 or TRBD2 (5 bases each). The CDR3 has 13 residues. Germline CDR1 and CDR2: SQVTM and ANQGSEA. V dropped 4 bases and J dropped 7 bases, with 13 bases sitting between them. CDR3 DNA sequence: TGCAGCGTTGGGGCAGGGACCGGCGGGGAGCTGTTTTTT. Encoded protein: CSVGAGTGGELFF.

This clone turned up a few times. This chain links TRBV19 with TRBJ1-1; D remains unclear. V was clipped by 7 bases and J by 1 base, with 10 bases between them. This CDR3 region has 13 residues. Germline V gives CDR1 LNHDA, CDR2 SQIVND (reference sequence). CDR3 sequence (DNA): TGTGCCAGTAACATTTTAGGGAACACTGAAGCTTTCTTT. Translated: CASNILGNTEAFF.

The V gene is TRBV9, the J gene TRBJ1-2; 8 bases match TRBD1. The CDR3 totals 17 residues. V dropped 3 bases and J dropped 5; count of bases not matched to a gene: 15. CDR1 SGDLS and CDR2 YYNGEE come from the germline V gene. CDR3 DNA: TGTGCCAGCAGCGCCGACCGACAGGGGTTCTCTCCTTATGGCTACACCTTC. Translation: CASSADRQGFSPYGYTF.

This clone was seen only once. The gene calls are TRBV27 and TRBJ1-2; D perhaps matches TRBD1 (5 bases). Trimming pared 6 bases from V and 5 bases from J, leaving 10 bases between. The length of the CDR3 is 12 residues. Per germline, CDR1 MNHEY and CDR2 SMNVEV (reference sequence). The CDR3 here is CASREKGYGYTF. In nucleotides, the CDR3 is TGTGCCAGCAGGGAAAAGGGGTATGGCTACACCTTC.

The CDR3 spells CASSPTSGEQYF. In DNA form, the CDR3 reads TGTGCCAGTAGTCCGACTAGCGGCGAGCAGTACTTC. The chain couples TRBV19 to TRBJ2-7, with 9 bases matching TRBD2. The V and J ends lost 5 bases and 6 bases, in that order; junction bases with no gene match: 2. Looked up from germline, CDR1 is LNHDA and CDR2 is SQIVND (reference sequence). The CDR3 runs to 12 residues. Combining the CDR3 with reference TRBV19 and TRBJ2-7 gives the whole variable domain DGGITQSPKYLFRKEGQNVTLSCEQNLNHDAMYWYRQDPGQGLRLIYYSQIVNDFQKGDIAEGYSVSREKKESFPLTVTSAQKNPTAFYLCASSPTSGEQYFGPGTRLTVT.

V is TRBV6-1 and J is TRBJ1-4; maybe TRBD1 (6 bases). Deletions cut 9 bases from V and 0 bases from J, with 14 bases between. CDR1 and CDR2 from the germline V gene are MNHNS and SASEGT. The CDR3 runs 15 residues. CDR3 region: CASIGGFATNEKLFF. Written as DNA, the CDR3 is TGTGCCAGTATAGGGGGGTTTGCAACTAATGAAAAACTGTTTTTT.

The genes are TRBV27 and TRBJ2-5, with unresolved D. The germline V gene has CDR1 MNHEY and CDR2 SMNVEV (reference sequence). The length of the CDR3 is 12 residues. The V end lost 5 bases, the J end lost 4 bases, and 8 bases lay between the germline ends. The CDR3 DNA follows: TGTGCCAGCAGTAAGCTTGGAGAGACCCAGTACTTC. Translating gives CASSKLGETQYF.

The CDR3 nucleotides read TGCGCCAGCAACCCGACGGGGACCGGGGAGCTGTTTTTT. Its protein product is CASNPTGTGELFF. The genes are TRBV5-1 and TRBJ2-2, with D maybe TRBD2 (5 bases). CDR3 length: 13 amino acids. Trimming cost V 6 bases and J 5 bases, with 11 bases left between them. From germline, CDR1 is SGHRS and CDR2 YFSETQ. Full variable domain (rest looked up from reference TRBV5-1 and TRBJ2-2): KAGVTQTPRYLIKTRGQQVTLSCSPISGHRSVSWYQQTPGQGLQFLFEYFSETQRNKGNFPGRFSGRQFSNSRSEMNVSTLELGDSALYLCASNPTGTGELFFGEGSRLTVL.